The T cell receptor (beta chain) described here comes from a study of beta chain features in type 1 diabetes. All of the isolated RNA was reverse transcribed, so expressed TCRB transcripts were sequenced. Repertoires were generated with immunoSEQ multiplex PCR, while TCRdb's copy carries only in-frame clones and drops some. Of 200,000 to 250,000 clones listed, approximately 14% are singletons. V lost 7 bases to trimming and J lost 2 bases, with 11 bases between them. Germline CDR1 and CDR2: MNHNS and SASEGT. The CDR3 is made up of 13 amino acids. This clone has more than one count but fewer than ten. The sequenced sample consisted of naive CD4+ T cells from blood. The source of this sequence is a woman in her thirties or forties in good health. J is TRBJ1-2 and V is TRBV6-1; D is unclear. CDR3 sequence reads: CASKVGANYGYTF. The CDR3 region has the DNA TGTGCCAGCAAGGTAGGAGCGAACTATGGCTACACCTTC.